This note documents a single TCR beta chain sequence. Antigen specificity is unknown. This entry belongs to a study of T cell clones after liver transplantation. Across the study: TCRbeta sequencing after a pre-transplant mixed lymphocyte reaction identified graft-donor-reactive clones, later tracked in post-transplant blood. Subjects received no induction therapy and standard immunosuppression until randomization at 12-24 months post-transplant. Timepoints were pre-transplant, pre-withdrawal, and after withdrawal was completed or failed. Study-level points and caveats: Donor-reactive sequences fell more than third party-reactive ones, suggesting partial deletion.

Data came from immunoSEQ multiplex PCR; TCRdb stores just in-frame clones and leaves some out. The sample has tens of thousands of clones, 85% to 90% seen once. Germline CDR1 SNHLY, CDR2 FYNNEI. Deletions cut 8 bases from V and 2 bases from J, with 9 bases between. The CDR3 is made up of 12 amino acids. This receptor was taken from a human patient who received a liver transplant. Some T cells may have originated in the graft donor. This rearrangement joins TRBV2 to TRBJ2-5, with a possible D match to TRBD1 (5 bases). The sequencing used CD8+ T cells from blood, collected 12 months after liver transplant. CDR3 sequence: CASEAGQETQYF. The CDR3 DNA sequence: TGTGCCAGCGAGGCAGGGCAAGAGACCCAGTACTTC.